This T cell receptor beta chain was profiled in a study of beta chain features in type 1 diabetes (dated by TCRdb to between 2017 and 2018). The study in broad terms: No differences in mean age, gender distribution, total cell number or subset yield were found between patients and healthy donors. A total of under 120,000,000 sorted cells were examined across all samples, and RNA yield correlated strongly with the number of cells per subset. The study compared the TCRB repertoires of sorted circulating CD4+ T cell subsets in recently diagnosed type 1 diabetes patients with those in matched healthy donors. Regulatory and stem cell-like memory subsets were obtained from only 8 patients and roughly 8 healthy donors, while naive and central memory subsets were obtained from all 28 donors.

What the work shows at the level of the full study, not this receptor alone: Patients with type 1 diabetes made fewer insertions and deleted more nucleotides at VDJ recombination sites, implying thymic rearrangement abnormalities. Because cDNA was sequenced instead of genomic DNA, highly expressing activated cells could be over-represented, though the groups showed no difference in activation or CD3 levels. Type 1 diabetes patients showed a moderate but significant shortening of TCRB CDR3 length in all four CD4+ subsets. Because the HLA sub-analyses included only small numbers of individuals, any influence of HLA type on TCRB rearrangement was left unresolved. Shorter templates might have been favored by PCR, but patient and control samples were amplified and corrected together, so both groups would have been affected equally by any skew. Naive, central memory and regulatory TCRB repertoires appeared to be more alike among patients than among healthy donors.

The entire isolated RNA was reverse transcribed using the High Capacity cDNA Reverse Transcription Kit, and thus expressed TCRB transcripts were sequenced. Deep immunoSEQ sequencing was applied to naive, central memory and regulatory T cell samples, giving an average of roughly 3.5 million total reads per sample. Sorted cells were lysed in RLT buffer, and RNA was extracted using DNase-treated RNeasy Micro or Mini kits according to cell number. Each cell subset was processed on its own to prevent cross-contamination, while patient and healthy donor samples were processed together. Using the immunoSEQ multiplex PCR, TCRB sequences were amplified from cDNA into 87-bp fragments spanning the CDR3 region. The amplicons were sequenced using the Illumina HiSeq platform. On the study's bioinformatics: Synthetic template baselines were used to correct PCR bias computationally, reads within Hamming distance 2 were collapsed, and singletons that could not be merged were discarded. By aligning reads against IMGT, V, D and J genes, CDR3 length, and insertions or deletions at six rearrangement sites were assigned. Within each subset, clonotype counts were normalized to sorted cell number, after which true diversity and Gini coefficients were computed with the tcR R package. Repertoire sharing was quantified using the overlap coefficient calculated on TCRB nucleotide sequences. TCRdb took over this immuneACCESS table, retaining in-frame rearrangements with V and J assigned. Such tables are incomplete; in checked studies, under half of the missing clones stem from an unresolved V gene, and the remainder is unexplained. V, J and clone size were drawn from that table, and D and trimming were deduced from the DNA. The sample has 330,000 or so clones on record, around 13% of them singletons. Clones ranked in the top ten supply over 5% of the sample.

This clone was counted between two and nine times. This clone's antigen is unknown. No per-base quality is available; no much larger clone lies one base away. A single peripheral blood draw of around 100 mL on average was collected from each donor into heparinised tubes. Using a panel that included CD45RO, CCR7, CD25, CD127, CD95 and CD27, naive, central memory, regulatory and stem cell-like memory CD4+ T cells were sorted on a BD FACSAria II. All sorted populations exceeded 95% purity. PBMCs were separated immediately by Lymphoprep density gradient centrifugation and were stained directly, without being cultured. So that batch effects would be minimized, each experiment stained and sorted samples in pairs, pairing one healthy donor with one patient. The cysteine opens and the phenylalanine closes a CDR3 of 13 amino acids. The kept DNA is CDR3 alone, 39 bases in frame from the first base. Via the germline V gene, CDR1 is SGHTA and CDR2 FQGNSA. V ends up 6 bases short and J 3 bases short, with an unmatched junction base count of 5.

The origin of this receptor is a man under 40 in good health. The sample was central memory CD4+ T cells from blood. This chain is built from TRBV7-2 and TRBJ2-7; 7 central nucleotides agree with TRBD2. The CDR3 has the sequence CASSAAGIYEQYF. The nucleotide sequence reads as follows: TGTGCCAGCAGTGCAGCGGGGATCTACGAGCAGTACTTC.